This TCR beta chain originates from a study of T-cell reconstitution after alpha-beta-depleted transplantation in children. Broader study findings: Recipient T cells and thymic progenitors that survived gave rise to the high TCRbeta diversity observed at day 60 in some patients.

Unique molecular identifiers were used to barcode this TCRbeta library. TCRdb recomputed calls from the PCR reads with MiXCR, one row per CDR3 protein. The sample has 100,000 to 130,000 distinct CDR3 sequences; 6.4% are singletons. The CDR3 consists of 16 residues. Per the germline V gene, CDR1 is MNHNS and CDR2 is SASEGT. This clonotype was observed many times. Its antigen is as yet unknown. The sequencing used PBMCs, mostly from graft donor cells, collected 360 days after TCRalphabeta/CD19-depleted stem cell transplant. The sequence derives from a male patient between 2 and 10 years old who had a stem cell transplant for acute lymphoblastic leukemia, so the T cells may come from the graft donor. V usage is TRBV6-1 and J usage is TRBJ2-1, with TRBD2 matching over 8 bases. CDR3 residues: CVPKGIKRERYNEQFF. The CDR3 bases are TGTGTCCCGAAGGGCATCAAGCGGGAGAGATACAATGAGCAGTTCTTC.